This TCR beta chain was recovered during a study of T cell responses to AZD1222 COVID-19 vaccine. Overall study results and limits: Donors skewed white British and female; clonal diversity was possibly underestimated.

For this clone: Antigen unknown.

The table came from immunoSEQ multiplex PCR; TCRdb's copy has only in-frame clones and leaves some out. Among about 59,000 clones listed, roughly nine tenths were seen once. CDR3 length equals 15 residues. Germline V CDR1 and CDR2: GTSNPN, SVGIG (reference sequence). With V trimmed by 4 bases and J by 3 bases, 9 bases remained unmatched. The J gene is TRBJ1-5, the V gene TRBV30; 7 bases line up with TRBD1. Sequencing was performed on peripheral blood, taken 28 days after the second AZD1222 dose. The clonotype originates from an adult who received the AZD1222 COVID-19 vaccine. The CDR3 region is CAWKHTGVNNQPQHF. DNA for the CDR3: TGTGCCTGGAAACATACAGGGGTAAACAATCAGCCCCAGCATTTT.